This record looks at one TCR beta chain sequence and its context. The antigen is not known. The data were obtained in a study of cytomegalovirus exposure and HLA in healthy donors. Study-wide results and caveats: A link between a missense DCLRE1C variant and TCR beta V- and J-gene trimming emerged from a later analysis.

The primer mix had 60 Vbeta and 13 Jbeta primers. Only in-frame clones appear in the TCRdb table, and some are missing; sequencing was by immunoSEQ multiplex PCR. In the table there are approximately 130,000 clones, roughly 77% of which are singletons. This CDR3 is 15 amino acids long. With V trimmed by 4 bases and J by 5 bases, 6 bases remained unmatched. Germline lookup yields CDR1 SGDLS and CDR2 YYNGEE. The TCR sequence derives from a woman in her thirties or forties in good health and CMV-seropositive. The material sequenced was PBMCs. This rearrangement joins TRBV9 to TRBJ2-1; 10 bases align to TRBD2. DNA of the CDR3: TGTGCCAGCAGCTTACGGACTAGCGGTAACAATGAGCAGTTCTTC. Its translation: CASSLRTSGNNEQFF. Combining the CDR3 with reference TRBV9 and TRBJ2-1 gives the whole variable domain DSGVTQTPKHLITATGQRVTLRCSPRSGDLSVYWYQQSLDQGLQFLIQYYNGEERAKGNILERFSAQQFPDLHSELNLSSLELGDSALYFCASSLRTSGNNEQFFGPGTRLTVL.